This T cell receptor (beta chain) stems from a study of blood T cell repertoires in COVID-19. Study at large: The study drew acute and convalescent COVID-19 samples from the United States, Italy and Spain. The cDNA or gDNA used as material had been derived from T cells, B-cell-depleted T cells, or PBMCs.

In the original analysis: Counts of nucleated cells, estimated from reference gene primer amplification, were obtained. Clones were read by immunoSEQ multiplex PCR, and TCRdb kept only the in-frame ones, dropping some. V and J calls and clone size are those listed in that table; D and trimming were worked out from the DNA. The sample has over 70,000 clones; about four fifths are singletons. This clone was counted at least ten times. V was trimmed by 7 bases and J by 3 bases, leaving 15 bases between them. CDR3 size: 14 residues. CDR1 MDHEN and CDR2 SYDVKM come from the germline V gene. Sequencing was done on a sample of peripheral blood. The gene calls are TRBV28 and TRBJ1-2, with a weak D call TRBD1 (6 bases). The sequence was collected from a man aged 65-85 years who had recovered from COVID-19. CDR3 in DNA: TGTGCCAGCACCCCCCAGGGGCAACACTATGGCTACACCTTC. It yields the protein CASTPQGQHYGYTF.